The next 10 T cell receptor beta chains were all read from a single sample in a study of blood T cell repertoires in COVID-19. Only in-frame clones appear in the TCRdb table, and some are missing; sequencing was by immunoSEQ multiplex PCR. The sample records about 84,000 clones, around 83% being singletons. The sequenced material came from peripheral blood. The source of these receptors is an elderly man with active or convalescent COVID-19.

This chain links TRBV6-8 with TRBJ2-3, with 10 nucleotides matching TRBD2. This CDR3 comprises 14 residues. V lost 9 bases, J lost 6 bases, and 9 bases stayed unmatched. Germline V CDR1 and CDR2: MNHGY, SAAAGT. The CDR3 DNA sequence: TGTGCCAGTTTGCCTAGCGGGAGACCCGATACGCAGTATTTT. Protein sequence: CASLPSGRPDTQYF.

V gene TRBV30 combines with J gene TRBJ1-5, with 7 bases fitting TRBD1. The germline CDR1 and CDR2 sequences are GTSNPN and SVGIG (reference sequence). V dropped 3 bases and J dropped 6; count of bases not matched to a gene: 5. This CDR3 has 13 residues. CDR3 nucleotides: TGTGCCTGGAGCACCCAGGGGGGTCAGCCCCAGCATTTT. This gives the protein CAWSTQGGQPQHF.

CDR3 amino acids: CASENRAGETQYF. The DNA of the CDR3 is TGTGCCAGCGAAAACAGGGCTGGAGAGACCCAGTACTTC. This chain connects TRBV5-4 to TRBJ2-5; possible D gene TRBD1, 6 bases. Germline CDR1 SGHNT, CDR2 YYREEE (reference sequence). Trimming removed 7 bases from V and 4 bases from J, with 14 bases in between. The CDR3 is made up of 13 amino acids.

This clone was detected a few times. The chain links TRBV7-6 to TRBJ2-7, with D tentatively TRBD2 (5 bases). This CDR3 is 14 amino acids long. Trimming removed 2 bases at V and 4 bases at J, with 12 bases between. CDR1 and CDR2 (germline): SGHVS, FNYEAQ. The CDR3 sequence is CASSLIGDGYEQYF. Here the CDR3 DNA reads TGTGCCAGCAGCTTAATCGGGGATGGATACGAGCAGTACTTC.

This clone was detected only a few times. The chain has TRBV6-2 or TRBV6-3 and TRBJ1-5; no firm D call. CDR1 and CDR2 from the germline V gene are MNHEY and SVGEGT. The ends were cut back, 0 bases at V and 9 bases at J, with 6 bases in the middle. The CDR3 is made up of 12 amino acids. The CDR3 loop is CASSYSSGPQHF. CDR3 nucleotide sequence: TGTGCCAGCAGTTACTCGAGCGGGCCCCAGCATTTT.

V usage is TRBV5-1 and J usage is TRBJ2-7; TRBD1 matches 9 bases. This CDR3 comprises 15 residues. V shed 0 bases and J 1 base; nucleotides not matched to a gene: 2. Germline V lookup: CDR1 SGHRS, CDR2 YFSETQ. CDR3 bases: TGCGCCAGCAGCTTGGTTGGGACAGGGTCCTACGAGCAGTACTTC. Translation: CASSLVGTGSYEQYF.

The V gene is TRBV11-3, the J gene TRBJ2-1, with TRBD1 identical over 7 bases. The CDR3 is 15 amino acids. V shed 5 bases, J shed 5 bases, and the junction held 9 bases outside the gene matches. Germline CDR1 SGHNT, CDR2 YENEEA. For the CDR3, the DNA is TGTGCCAGCAGCCTCAGGTACAGGGGACACAATGAGCAGTTCTTC. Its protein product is CASSLRYRGHNEQFF.

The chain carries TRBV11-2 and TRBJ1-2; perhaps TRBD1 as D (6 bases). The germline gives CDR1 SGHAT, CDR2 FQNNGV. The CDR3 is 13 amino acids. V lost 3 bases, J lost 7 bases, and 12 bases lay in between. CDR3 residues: CASSFRGGGGYTF. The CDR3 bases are TGTGCCAGCAGCTTCAGGGGCGGGGGTGGCTACACCTTC. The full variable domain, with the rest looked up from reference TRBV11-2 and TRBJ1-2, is EAGVAQSPRYKIIEKRQSVAFWCNPISGHATLYWYQQILGQGPKLLIQFQNNGVVDDSQLPKDRFSAERLKGVDSTLKIQPAKLEDSAVYLCASSFRGGGGYTFGSGTRLTVV.

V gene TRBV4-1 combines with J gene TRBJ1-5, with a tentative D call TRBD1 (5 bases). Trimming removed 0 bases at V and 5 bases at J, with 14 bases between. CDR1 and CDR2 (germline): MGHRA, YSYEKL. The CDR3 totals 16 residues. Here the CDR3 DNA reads TGCGCCAGCAGCCAAGATCGACAGCTGTCTGATCAGCCCCAGCATTTT. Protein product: CASSQDRQLSDQPQHF.

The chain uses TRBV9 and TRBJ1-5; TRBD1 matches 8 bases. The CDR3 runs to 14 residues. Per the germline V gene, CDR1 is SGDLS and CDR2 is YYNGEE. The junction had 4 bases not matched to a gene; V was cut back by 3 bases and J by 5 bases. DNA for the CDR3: TGTGCCAGCAGCGGCGGACAGGGCCATCAGCCCCAGCATTTT. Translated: CASSGGQGHQPQHF.